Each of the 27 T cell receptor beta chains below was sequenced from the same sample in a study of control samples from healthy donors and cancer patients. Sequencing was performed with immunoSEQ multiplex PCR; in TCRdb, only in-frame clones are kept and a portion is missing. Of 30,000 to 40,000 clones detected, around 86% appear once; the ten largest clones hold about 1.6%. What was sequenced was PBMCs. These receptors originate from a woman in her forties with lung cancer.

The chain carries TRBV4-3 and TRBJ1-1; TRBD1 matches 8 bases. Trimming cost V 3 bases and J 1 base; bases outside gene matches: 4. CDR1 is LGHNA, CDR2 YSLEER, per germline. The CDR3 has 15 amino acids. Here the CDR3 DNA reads TGCGCCAGCAGCCAGCAGGACAGGGCGAACACTGAAGCTTTCTTT. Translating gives CASSQQDRANTEAFF.

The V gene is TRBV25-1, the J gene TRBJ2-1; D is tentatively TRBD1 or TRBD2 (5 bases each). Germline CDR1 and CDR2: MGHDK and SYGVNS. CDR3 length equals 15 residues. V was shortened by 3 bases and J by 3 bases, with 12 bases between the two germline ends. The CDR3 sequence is CASSDPGPHYNEQFF. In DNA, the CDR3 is TGTGCCAGCAGTGACCCGGGACCGCACTACAATGAGCAGTTCTTC.

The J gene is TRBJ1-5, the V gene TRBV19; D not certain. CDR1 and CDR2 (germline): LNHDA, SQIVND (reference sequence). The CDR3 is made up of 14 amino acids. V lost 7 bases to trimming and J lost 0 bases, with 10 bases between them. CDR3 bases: TGTGCCAGTACCCTTGACGGTAGCAATCAGCCCCAGCATTTT. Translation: CASTLDGSNQPQHF.

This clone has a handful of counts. CDR3 protein: CASSLDSRANYGYTF. Here the CDR3 DNA reads TGTGCCAGCAGCTTGGATAGCAGAGCTAACTATGGCTACACCTTC. V is TRBV5-5 and J is TRBJ1-2, with no clear D. The CDR3 consists of 15 residues. V was clipped by 0 bases and J by 0 bases, with 9 bases between them. The germline V gene has CDR1 SGHKS and CDR2 YYEKEE (reference sequence).

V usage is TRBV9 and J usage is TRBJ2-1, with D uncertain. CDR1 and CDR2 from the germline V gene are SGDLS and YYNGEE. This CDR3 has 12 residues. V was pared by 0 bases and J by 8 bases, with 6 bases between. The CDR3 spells CASSVESDEQFF. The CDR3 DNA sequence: TGTGCCAGCAGCGTAGAAAGCGATGAGCAGTTCTTC.

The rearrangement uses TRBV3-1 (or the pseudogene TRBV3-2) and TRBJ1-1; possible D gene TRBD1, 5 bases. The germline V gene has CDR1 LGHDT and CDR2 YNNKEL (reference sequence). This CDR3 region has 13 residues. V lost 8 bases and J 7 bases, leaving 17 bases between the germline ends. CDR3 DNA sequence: TGTGCCAGCGGGCATCCAGGGTGTGGTGAAGCTTTCTTT. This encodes CASGHPGCGEAFF.

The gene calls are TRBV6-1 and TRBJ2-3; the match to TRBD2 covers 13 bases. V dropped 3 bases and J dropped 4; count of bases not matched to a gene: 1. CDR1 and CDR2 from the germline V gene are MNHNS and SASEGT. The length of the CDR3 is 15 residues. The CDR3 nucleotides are TGTGCCAGCAGTGAGACTAGCGGGGGGTCAGATACGCAGTATTTT. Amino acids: CASSETSGGSDTQYF.

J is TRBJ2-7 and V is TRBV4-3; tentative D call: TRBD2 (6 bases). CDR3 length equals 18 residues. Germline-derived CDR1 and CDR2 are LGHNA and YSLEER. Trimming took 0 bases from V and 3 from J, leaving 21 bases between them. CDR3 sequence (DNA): TGCGCCAGCAGCCAAGAGGTTGGAGGGTTGAACATTGGCTACGAGCAGTACTTC. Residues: CASSQEVGGLNIGYEQYF.

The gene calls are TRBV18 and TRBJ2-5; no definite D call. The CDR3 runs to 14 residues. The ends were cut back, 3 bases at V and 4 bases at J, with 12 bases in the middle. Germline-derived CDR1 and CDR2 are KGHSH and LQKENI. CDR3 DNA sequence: TGTGCCAGCTCACCTAATGCTGCTCGAGAGACCCAGTACTTC. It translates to CASSPNAARETQYF.

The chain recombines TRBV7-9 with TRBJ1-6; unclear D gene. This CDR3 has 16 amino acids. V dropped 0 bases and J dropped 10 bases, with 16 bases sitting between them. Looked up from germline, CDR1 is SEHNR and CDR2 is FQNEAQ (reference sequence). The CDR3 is CASSLATRLSHSPLHF. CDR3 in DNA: TGTGCCAGCAGCTTAGCAACACGGTTGTCTCACTCACCCCTCCACTTT.

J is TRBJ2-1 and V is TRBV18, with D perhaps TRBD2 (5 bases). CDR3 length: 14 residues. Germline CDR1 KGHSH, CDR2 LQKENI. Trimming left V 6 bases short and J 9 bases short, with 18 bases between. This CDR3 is CASSQEAGKGEQFF. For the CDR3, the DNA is TGTGCCAGCTCCCAGGAGGCCGGAAAGGGTGAGCAGTTCTTC.

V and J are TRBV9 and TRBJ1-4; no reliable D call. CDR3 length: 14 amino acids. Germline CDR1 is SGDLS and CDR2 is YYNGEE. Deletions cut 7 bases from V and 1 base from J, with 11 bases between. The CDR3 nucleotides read TGTGCCAGCTCCCTTGGGGTAACTAATGAAAAACTGTTTTTT. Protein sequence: CASSLGVTNEKLFF.

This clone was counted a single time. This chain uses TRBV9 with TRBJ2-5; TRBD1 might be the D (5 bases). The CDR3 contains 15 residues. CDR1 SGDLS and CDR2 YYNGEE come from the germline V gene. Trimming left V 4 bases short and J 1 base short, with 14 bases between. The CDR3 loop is CASSFRQTLQETQYF. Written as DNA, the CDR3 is TGTGCCAGCAGCTTCCGACAGACTCTCCAAGAGACCCAGTACTTC.

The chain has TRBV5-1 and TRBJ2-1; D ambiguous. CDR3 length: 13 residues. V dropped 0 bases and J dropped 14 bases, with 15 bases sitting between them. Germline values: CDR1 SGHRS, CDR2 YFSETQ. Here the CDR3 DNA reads TGCGCCAGCAGCTTGGCCGGAGAGCGTAGAGAGTTCTTC. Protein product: CASSLAGERREFF. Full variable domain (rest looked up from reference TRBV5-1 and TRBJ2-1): KAGVTQTPRYLIKTRGQQVTLSCSPISGHRSVSWYQQTPGQGLQFLFEYFSETQRNKGNFPGRFSGRQFSNSRSEMNVSTLELGDSALYLCASSLAGERREFFGPGTRLTVL.

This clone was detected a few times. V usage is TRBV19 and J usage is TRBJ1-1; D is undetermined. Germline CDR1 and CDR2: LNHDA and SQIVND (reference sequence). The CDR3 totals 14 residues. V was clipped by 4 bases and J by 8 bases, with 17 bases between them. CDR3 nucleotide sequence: TGTGCCAGTAGTACGCCGGGTAGGACCCCGGAAGCTTTCTTT. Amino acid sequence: CASSTPGRTPEAFF.

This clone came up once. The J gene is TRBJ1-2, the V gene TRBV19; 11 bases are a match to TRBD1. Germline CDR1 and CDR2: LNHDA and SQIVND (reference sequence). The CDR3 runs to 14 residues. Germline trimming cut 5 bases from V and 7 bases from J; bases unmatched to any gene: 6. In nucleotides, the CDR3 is TGTGCCAGTAGTCAAGGACAGGGGGCCGGTGGCTACACCTTC. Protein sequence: CASSQGQGAGGYTF.

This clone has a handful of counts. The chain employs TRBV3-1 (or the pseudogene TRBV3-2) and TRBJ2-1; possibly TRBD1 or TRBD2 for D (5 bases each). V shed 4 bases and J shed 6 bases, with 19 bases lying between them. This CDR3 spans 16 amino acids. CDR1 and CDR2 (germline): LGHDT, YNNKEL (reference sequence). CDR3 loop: CASSPPLGESGNEQFF. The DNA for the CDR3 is TGTGCCAGCAGCCCACCCCTGGGGGAGTCCGGCAATGAGCAGTTCTTC.

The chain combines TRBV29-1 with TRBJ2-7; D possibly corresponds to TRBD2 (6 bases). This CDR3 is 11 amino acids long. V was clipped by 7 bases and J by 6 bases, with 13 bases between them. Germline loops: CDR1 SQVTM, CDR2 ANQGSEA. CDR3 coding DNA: TGCAGCGCCGGGGGTGTCGGCGAGCAGTACTTC. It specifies CSAGGVGEQYF.

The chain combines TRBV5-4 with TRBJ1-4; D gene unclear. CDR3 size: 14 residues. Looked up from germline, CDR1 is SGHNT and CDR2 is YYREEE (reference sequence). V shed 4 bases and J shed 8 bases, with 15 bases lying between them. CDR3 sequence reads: CASSPGSRSEKLFF. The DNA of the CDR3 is TGTGCCAGCAGCCCGGGATCGCGATCAGAAAAACTGTTTTTT.

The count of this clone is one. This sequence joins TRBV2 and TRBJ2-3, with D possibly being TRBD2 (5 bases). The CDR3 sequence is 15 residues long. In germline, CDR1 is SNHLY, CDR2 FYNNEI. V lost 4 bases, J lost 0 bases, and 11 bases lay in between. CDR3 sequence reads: CASSGLASSTDTQYF. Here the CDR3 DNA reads TGTGCCAGCAGTGGGCTAGCCTCTAGCACAGATACGCAGTATTTT. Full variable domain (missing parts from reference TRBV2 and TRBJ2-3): EPEVTQTPSHQVTQMGQEVILRCVPISNHLYFYWYRQILGQKVEFLVSFYNNEISEKSEIFDDQFSVERPDGSNFTLKIRSTKLEDSAMYFCASSGLASSTDTQYFGPGTRLTVL.

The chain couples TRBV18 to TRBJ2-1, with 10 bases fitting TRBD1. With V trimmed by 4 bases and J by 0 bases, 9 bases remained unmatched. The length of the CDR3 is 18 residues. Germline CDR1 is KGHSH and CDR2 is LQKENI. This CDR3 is CASSRDRGPLSSYNEQFF. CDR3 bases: TGTGCCAGCTCACGGGACAGGGGACCCCTTAGCTCCTACAATGAGCAGTTCTTC.

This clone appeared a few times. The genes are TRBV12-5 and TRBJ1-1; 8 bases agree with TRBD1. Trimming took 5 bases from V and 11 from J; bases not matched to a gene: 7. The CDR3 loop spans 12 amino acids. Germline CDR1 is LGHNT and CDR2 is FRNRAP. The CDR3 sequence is CASGVLTGEAFF. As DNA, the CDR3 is TGTGCTAGTGGTGTATTGACAGGGGAGGCTTTCTTT.

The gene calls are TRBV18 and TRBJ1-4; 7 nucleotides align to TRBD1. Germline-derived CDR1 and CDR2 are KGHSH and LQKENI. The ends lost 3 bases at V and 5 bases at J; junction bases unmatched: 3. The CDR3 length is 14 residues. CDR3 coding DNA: TGTGCCAGCTCACCGACAGGGCAGAATGAAAAACTGTTTTTT. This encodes CASSPTGQNEKLFF.

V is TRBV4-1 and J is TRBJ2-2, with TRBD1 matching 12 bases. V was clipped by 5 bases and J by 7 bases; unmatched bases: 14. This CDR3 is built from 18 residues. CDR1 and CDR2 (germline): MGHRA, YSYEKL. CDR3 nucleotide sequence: TGCGCCAGCAGCTATTACACCGGGACAGGGGGCAGGATCGGGGAGCTGTTTTTT. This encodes CASSYYTGTGGRIGELFF.

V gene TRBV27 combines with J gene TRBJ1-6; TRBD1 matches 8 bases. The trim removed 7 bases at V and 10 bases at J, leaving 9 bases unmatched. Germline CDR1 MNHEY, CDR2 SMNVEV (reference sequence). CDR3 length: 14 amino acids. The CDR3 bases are TGTGCCAGCACCGAGACAGGGGCGGACTCACCCCTCCACTTT. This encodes CASTETGADSPLHF.

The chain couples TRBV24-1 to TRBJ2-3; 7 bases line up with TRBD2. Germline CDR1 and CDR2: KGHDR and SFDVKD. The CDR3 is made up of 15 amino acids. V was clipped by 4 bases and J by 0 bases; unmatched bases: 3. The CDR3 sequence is CATSDPGGSTDTQYF. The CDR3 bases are TGTGCCACCAGTGACCCGGGGGGTAGCACAGATACGCAGTATTTT.

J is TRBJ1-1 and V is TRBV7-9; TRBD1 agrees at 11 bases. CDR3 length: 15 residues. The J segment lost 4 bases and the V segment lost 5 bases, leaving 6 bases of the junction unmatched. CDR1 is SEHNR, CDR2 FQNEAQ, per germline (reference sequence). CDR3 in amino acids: CASSRGTGGSTEAFF. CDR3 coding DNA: TGTGCCAGCAGCCGTGGGACAGGGGGGAGCACTGAAGCTTTCTTT.